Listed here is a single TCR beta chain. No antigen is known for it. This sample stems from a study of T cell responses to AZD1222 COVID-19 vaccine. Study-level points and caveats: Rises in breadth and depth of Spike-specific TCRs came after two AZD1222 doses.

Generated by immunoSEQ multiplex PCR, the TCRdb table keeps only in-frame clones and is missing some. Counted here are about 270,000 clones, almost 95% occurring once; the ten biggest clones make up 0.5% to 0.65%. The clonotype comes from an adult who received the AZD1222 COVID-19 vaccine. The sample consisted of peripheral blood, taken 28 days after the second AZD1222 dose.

The DNA of the CDR3 is TGTGCCAGCAGCTCCCGTCCGAGTCGCGGGACGTACGAGCAGTACTTC. Translating gives CASSSRPSRGTYEQYF. The chain carries TRBV5-4 and TRBJ2-7; a possible D gene is TRBD2 (6 bases). This CDR3 is 16 amino acids long. In germline, CDR1 is SGHNT, CDR2 YYREEE (reference sequence). V lost 3 bases and J lost 4, with 20 bases in between. The full variable domain, completed using reference TRBV5-4 and TRBJ2-7, is ETGVTQSPTHLIKTRGQQVTLRCSSQSGHNTVSWYQQALGQGPQFIFQYYREEENGRGNFPPRFSGLQFPNYSSELNVNALELDDSALYLCASSSRPSRGTYEQYFGPGTRLTVT.